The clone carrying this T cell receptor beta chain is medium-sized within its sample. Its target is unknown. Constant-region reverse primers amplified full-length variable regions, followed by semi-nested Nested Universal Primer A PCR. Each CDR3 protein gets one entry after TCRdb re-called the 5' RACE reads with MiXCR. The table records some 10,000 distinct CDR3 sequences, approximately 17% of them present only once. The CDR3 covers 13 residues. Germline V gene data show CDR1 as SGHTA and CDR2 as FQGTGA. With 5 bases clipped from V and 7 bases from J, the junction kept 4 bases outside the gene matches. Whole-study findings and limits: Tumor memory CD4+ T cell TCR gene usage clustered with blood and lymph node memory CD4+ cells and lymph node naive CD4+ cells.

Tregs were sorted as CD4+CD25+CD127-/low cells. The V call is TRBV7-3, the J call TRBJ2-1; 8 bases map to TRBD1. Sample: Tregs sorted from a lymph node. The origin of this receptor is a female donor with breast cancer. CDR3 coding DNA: TGTGCCAGCAGCGCACAGGGGGGTAATGAGCAGTTCTTC. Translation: CASSAQGGNEQFF.